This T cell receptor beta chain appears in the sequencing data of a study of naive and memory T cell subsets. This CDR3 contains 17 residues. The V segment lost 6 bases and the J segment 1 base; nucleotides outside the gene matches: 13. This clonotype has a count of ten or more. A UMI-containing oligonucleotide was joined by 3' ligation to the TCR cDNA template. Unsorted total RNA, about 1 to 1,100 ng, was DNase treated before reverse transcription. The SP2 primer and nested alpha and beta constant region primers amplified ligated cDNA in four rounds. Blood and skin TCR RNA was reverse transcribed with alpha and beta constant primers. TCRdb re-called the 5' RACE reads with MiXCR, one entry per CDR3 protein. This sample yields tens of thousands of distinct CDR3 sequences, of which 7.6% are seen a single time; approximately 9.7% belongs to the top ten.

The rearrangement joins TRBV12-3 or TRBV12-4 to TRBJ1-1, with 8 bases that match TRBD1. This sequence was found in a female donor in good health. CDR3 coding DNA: TGTGCCAGCAGGGGAAGCCAGGGGGCGAGCAGGAACACTGAAGCTTTCTTT. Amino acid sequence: CASRGSQGASRNTEAFF.